The TCR beta chain under discussion was sequenced for a study of shared clonotypes between healthy human individuals. Germline V gene data show CDR1 as MDHEN and CDR2 as SYDVKM. The CDR3 is 15 amino acids. V trimming: 5 bases; J trimming: 7 bases; junction bases outside the gene matches: 9. The table came from immunoSEQ multiplex PCR; TCRdb's copy has only in-frame clones and leaves some out. The data hold hundreds of thousands of clones, with roughly 97% observed a single time. Study-level points and caveats: Few donors limited the genetic and exposure-history diversity represented.

A remark on this clone: Its target is not known.

The rearrangement joins TRBV28 to TRBJ2-2; 8 positions match TRBD1. The receptor's source is a woman aged 25 to 39 in good health. The specimen was naive CD4+ T cells sorted from blood. Described subset: CD45RA+ positively selected. CDR3: CASSIRQGLGGELFF. The DNA for the CDR3 is TGTGCCAGCAGTATTAGACAGGGGCTAGGCGGGGAGCTGTTTTTT. The full variable domain, in which reference TRBV28 and TRBJ2-2 provide the parts outside the CDR3, is DVKVTQSSRYLVKRTGEKVFLECVQDMDHENMFWYRQDPGLGLRLIYFSYDVKMKEKGDIPEGYSVSREKKERFSLILESASTNQTSMYLCASSIRQGLGGELFFGEGSRLTVL.